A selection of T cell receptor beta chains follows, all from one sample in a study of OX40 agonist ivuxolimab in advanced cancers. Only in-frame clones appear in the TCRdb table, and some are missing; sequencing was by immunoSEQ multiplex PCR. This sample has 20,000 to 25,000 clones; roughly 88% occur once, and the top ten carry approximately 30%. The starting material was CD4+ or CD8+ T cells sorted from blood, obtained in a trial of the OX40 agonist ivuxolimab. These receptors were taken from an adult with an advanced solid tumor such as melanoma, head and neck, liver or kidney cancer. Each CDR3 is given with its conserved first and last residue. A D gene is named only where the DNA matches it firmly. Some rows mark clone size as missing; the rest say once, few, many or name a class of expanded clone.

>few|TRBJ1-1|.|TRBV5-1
CASSLEGRRAEAFF
TGCGCCAGCAGCTTGGAAGGGAGGAGGGCTGAAGCTTTCTTT
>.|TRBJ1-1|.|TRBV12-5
CASGLAERFTEAFF
TGTGCTAGTGGTTTGGCGGAGCGGTTCACTGAAGCTTTCTTT
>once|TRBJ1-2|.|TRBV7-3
CASSFQGDYTF
TGTGCCAGCAGCTTCCAGGGAGACTACACCTTC
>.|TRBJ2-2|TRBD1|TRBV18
CASSPMGQGYTGELFF
TGTGCCAGCTCACCAATGGGACAGGGGTACACCGGGGAGCTGTTTTTT
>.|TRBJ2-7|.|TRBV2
CASSEIASSRSYEQYF
TGTGCCAGCAGTGAAATCGCTAGCTCGAGGTCCTACGAGCAGTACTTC
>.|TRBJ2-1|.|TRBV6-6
CATQNYNEQFF
TGTGCCACCCAGAACTACAATGAGCAGTTCTTC
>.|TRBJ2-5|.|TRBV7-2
CASRESSGAETQYF
TGTGCCAGCCGCGAGAGCTCAGGAGCGGAGACCCAGTACTTC
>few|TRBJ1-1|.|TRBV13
CASSLGVTEAFF
TGTGCCAGCAGCTTAGGCGTCACTGAAGCTTTCTTT
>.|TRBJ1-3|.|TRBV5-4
CASSPGRGSPGNTIYF
TGTGCCAGCAGCCCGGGAAGGGGGAGTCCTGGAAACACCATATATTTT
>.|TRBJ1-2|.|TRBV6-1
CASSEEASYSNYGYTF
TGTGCCAGCAGTGAAGAGGCATCATATTCTAACTATGGCTACACCTTC
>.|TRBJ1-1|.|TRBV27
CASGGGLLTEAFF
TGTGCCAGCGGGGGGGGTCTTCTCACTGAAGCTTTCTTT
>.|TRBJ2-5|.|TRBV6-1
CASPRGISTSETQYF
TGTGCCAGCCCAAGAGGTATATCTACCTCGGAGACCCAGTACTTC
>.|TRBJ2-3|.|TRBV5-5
CASSLDRDVNTDTQYF
TGTGCCAGCAGCTTGGACCGGGACGTCAACACAGATACGCAGTATTTT
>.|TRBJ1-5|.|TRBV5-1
CASSLGQYSNQPQHF
TGCGCCAGCAGCTTGGGACAGTATAGCAATCAGCCCCAGCATTTT
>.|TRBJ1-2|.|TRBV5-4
CASSLGALDGTYGYTF
TGTGCCAGCAGCTTGGGGGCTTTGGACGGGACCTATGGCTACACCTTC
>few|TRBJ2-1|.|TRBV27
CASSLGSPDSYNEQFF
TGTGCCAGCAGTTTAGGTAGCCCCGACTCCTACAATGAGCAGTTCTTC
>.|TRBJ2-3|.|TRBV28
CASSLPPGFTQYF
TGTGCCAGCAGTTTACCTCCGGGATTCACGCAGTATTTT
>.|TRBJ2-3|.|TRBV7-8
CASSLRASVGGTDTQYF
TGTGCCAGCAGCTTAAGGGCCAGCGTTGGAGGCACAGATACGCAGTATTTT
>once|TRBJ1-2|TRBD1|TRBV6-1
CASTPGAGGGYGYTF
TGTGCCAGCACACCCGGAGCAGGGGGTGGCTATGGCTACACCTTC
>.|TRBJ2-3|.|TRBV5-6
CASSLEFTDTQYF
TGTGCCAGCAGCTTGGAGTTTACAGATACGCAGTATTTT
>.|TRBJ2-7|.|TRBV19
CASSIPGSTDEQYF
TGTGCCAGTAGTATTCCAGGGTCGACGGACGAGCAGTACTTC
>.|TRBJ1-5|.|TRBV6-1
CASSEGDTNNQPQHF
TGTGCCAGCAGTGAAGGGGACACGAACAATCAGCCCCAGCATTTT
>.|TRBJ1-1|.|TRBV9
CASSAEGTTEAFF
TGTGCCAGCAGCGCCGAGGGGACTACTGAAGCTTTCTTT
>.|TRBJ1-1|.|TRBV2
CASSGPLTLNTEAFF
TGTGCCAGCAGTGGCCCATTGACCCTGAACACTGAAGCTTTCTTT
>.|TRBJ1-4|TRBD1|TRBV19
CASSNRQGQEKLFF
TGTGCCAGTAGTAACCGACAGGGGCAGGAAAAACTGTTTTTT
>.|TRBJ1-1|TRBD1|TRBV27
CASRDHRGVTEAFF
TGTGCCAGCAGGGACCACAGGGGAGTCACTGAAGCTTTCTTT
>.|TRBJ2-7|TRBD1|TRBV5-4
CASSSRDRALGEQYF
TGTGCCAGCAGCTCCCGGGACAGGGCACTTGGGGAGCAGTACTTC
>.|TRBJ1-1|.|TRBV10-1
CASSEFVGEAFF
TGCGCCAGCAGTGAGTTTGTCGGTGAAGCTTTCTTT
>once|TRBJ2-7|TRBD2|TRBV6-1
CASSDRTSIAEQYF
TGTGCCAGCAGTGACAGGACTAGTATCGCCGAGCAGTACTTC
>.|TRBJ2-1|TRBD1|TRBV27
CASSLRGPMFSYNEQFF
TGTGCCAGCAGTTTAAGGGGGCCCATGTTCTCCTACAATGAGCAGTTCTTC
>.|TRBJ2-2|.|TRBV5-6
CASSLLAGGSGELFF
TGTGCCAGCAGCTTGTTGGCAGGAGGGAGCGGGGAGCTGTTTTTT
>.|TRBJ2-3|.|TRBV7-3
CASSLTKATPTDTQYF
TGTGCCAGCAGCTTAACGAAGGCGACCCCCACAGATACGCAGTATTTT
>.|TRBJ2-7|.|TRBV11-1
CASSLLGSGEQYF
TGTGCCAGCAGCTTGTTAGGGTCGGGCGAGCAGTACTTC
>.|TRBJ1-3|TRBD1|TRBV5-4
CATTDRGSGNTIYF
TGTGCCACCACAGACAGGGGGTCTGGAAACACCATATATTTT
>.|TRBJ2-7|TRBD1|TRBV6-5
CASSLPGQIYEQYF
TGTGCCAGCAGTCTACCGGGACAGATCTACGAGCAGTACTTC
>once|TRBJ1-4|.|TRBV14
CASSRGTGEKLFF
TGTGCCAGCAGCCGCGGGACTGGGGAAAAACTGTTTTTT
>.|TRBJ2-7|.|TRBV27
CASSSLRDRTYEQYF
TGTGCCAGCAGTTCCCTCCGGGACCGTACCTACGAGCAGTACTTC
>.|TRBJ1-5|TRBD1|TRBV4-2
CASSQGAGGGSGQPQHF
TGTGCCAGCAGCCAAGGGGCAGGAGGGGGCAGCGGTCAGCCCCAGCATTTT
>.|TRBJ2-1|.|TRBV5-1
CASSLVASSSYNEQFF
TGCGCCAGCAGCTTGGTTGCTTCGAGCTCCTACAATGAGCAGTTCTTC
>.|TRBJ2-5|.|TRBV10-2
CASSLAPGKTQYF
TGCGCCAGCAGCCTGGCCCCGGGGAAGACCCAGTACTTC
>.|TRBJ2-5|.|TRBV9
CASSFGRASQETQYF
TGTGCCAGCAGCTTCGGGCGAGCGTCCCAAGAGACCCAGTACTTC
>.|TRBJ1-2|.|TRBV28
CASSFAGGGRIGYTF
TGTGCCAGCAGTTTCGCTGGCGGGGGGCGTATCGGCTACACCTTC
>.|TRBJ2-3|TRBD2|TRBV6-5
CASRTSGGADTQYF
TGTGCCAGCAGAACTAGCGGGGGTGCAGATACGCAGTATTTT
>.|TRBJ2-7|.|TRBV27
CASSFSRRRERPSSYEQYF
TGTGCCAGCAGTTTTTCCAGGAGAAGAGAGCGCCCGAGCTCCTACGAGCAGTACTTC
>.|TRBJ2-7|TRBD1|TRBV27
CASSSAGTGIGEQYF
TGTGCCAGCAGTTCCGCCGGGACAGGCATTGGGGAGCAGTACTTC
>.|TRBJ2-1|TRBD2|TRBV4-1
CASSQDRTSAYNEQFF
TGCGCCAGCAGCCAAGATAGGACTAGCGCCTACAATGAGCAGTTCTTC
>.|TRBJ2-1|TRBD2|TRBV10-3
CAIKTSGTNYNEQFF
TGTGCCATCAAGACTAGCGGGACCAATTACAATGAGCAGTTCTTC
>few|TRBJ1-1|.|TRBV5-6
CASSLWGATVTEAFF
TGTGCCAGCAGCCTATGGGGGGCGACAGTCACTGAAGCTTTCTTT
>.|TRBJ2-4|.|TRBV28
CASTTGGAKNIQYF
TGTGCCAGCACCACTGGAGGGGCCAAAAACATTCAGTACTTC
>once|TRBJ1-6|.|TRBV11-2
CASSLGGGDYNSPLHF
TGTGCCAGCAGCTTAGGGGGCGGGGACTATAATTCACCCCTCCACTTT
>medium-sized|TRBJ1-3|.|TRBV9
CASSVGRGIGNTIYF
TGTGCCAGCAGCGTAGGCAGGGGCATTGGAAACACCATATATTTT
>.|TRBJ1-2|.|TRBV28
CASSSPNRYGYTF
TGTGCCAGCAGTTCCCCGAATCGCTATGGCTACACCTTC
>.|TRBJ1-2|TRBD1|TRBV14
CASSREGQGHYGYTF
TGTGCCAGCAGCCGGGAAGGACAGGGACACTATGGCTACACCTTC
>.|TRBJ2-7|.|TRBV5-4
CASSPPDRAYEQYF
TGTGCCAGCAGCCCCCCGGACAGAGCCTACGAGCAGTACTTC
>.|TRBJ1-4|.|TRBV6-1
CASSERAGTEKLFF
TGTGCCAGCAGTGAACGGGCTGGGACAGAAAAACTGTTTTTT
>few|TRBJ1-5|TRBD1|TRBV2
CASSEHRGLQPQHF
TGTGCCAGCAGTGAACACAGGGGGCTCCAGCCCCAGCATTTT
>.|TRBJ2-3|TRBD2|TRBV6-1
CASSEDGAGGPDTQYF
TGTGCCAGCAGTGAAGACGGAGCGGGGGGGCCAGATACGCAGTATTTT